This T cell receptor (beta chain) was found in a study of a mutant IDH1 vaccine in newly diagnosed glioma. Background on the study: Eight vaccine doses were administered to patients at weeks 1, 3, 5, 7, 11, 15, 19 and 23. It was radiotherapy, temozolomide, or both that patients received previously, with most receiving both.

Profiling relied on immunoSEQ multiplex PCR, and the TCRdb table lists in-frame clones only, not all of them. The sample holds roughly 54,000 clones, 80% to 85% seen once. Time point meaning: week 5, during vaccination. Vaccination comprised doses that each held 300 ug of mutant IDH1 20-mer peptide, plus topical imiquimod. Tumors from donors were new WHO grade 3 or 4 IDH1-mutant astrocytomas with ATRX loss. Worth noting for this clone: Its cognate antigen is unknown.

The CDR3 runs to 18 residues. Trimming took 0 bases from V and 5 from J; bases not matched to a gene: 12. Germline assignment: CDR1 LGHNT and CDR2 FRNRAP. This specimen was PBMCs, taken from a glioma patient whose treatment included an IDH1 peptide vaccine. This sequence originates from a man younger than 40 with glioma. V usage is TRBV12-5 and J usage is TRBJ2-1; 8 bases fit TRBD1. CDR3 DNA sequence: TGTGCTAGTGGTTTGGTAAGAAAGGGACAGGAGGAGGACAATGAGCAGTTCTTC. It encodes CASGLVRKGQEEDNEQFF.